The 10 T cell receptor beta chains below were found in one sample sequenced in a study of response to subunit inactivated influenza vaccine. TCRdb re-called the RT-PCR reads through MiXCR, storing one row per CDR3 protein. The sample records approximately 500,000 distinct CDR3 sequences, roughly 15% being singletons. Sequencing used PBMCs from blood, obtained about 11 days after vaccination. Every receptor here comes from a man aged 45-65 years who received an inactivated influenza vaccine.

This chain joins TRBV6-4 and TRBJ2-3, with TRBD1 identical over 12 bases. The CDR3 length is 16 residues. Germline V gene lookup returns CDR1 MRHNA and CDR2 SNTAGT. The V gene end was trimmed by 6 bases and the J gene end by 5 bases; junction bases not matched to a gene: 9. CDR3 sequence: CASSSWGTGGIDTQYF. The CDR3 DNA reads as TGTGCCAGCAGCTCCTGGGGGACAGGGGGCATAGATACGCAGTATTTT.

This clonotype was detected ten times or more. V usage is TRBV3-1 and J usage is TRBJ2-1; 9 bases are a match to TRBD2. Germline V lookup: CDR1 LGHDT, CDR2 YNNKEL (reference sequence). V was pared by 2 bases and J by 7 bases, with 3 bases of the junction left unmatched. The CDR3 runs 14 residues. Here the CDR3 reads CASSQFSGGNEQFF. CDR3 nucleotides: TGTGCCAGCAGCCAATTTAGCGGGGGAAATGAGCAGTTCTTC.

V gene TRBV28 combines with J gene TRBJ1-6, with a weak D call TRBD1 (6 bases). V shed 4 bases and J shed 10 bases, with 23 bases lying between them. The germline gives CDR1 MDHEN, CDR2 SYDVKM. The CDR3 covers 17 residues. The CDR3 sequence: CASSSPRQAVSRSPLHF. For the CDR3, the DNA is TGTGCCAGCAGTTCCCCCCGACAGGCGGTTAGTAGGTCACCCCTCCACTTT. The whole variable domain, remainder taken from reference TRBV28 and TRBJ1-6, is DVKVTQSSRYLVKRTGEKVFLECVQDMDHENMFWYRQDPGLGLRLIYFSYDVKMKEKGDIPEGYSVSREKKERFSLILESASTNQTSMYLCASSSPRQAVSRSPLHFGNGTRLTVT.

This clonotype was picked up a small number of times. This rearrangement joins TRBV10-3 to TRBJ2-4; D is unresolved. V shed 0 bases and J shed 0 bases, with 6 bases lying between them. Germline-derived CDR1 and CDR2 are ENHRY and SYGVKD. This CDR3 has 15 amino acids. The chain's CDR3 is CAISESTRAKNIQYF. The CDR3 DNA reads TGTGCCATCAGTGAGTCGACGAGAGCCAAAAACATTCAGTACTTC.

This rearrangement joins TRBV20-1 to TRBJ1-3; D call uncertain. Germline values: CDR1 DFQATT, CDR2 SNEGSKA (reference sequence). V was trimmed by 6 bases and J by 4 bases, leaving 19 bases between them. The CDR3 covers 15 residues. The CDR3 region is CSAKSSRENGNTIYF. The CDR3 DNA reads as TGCAGTGCAAAATCATCCCGGGAGAACGGAAACACCATATATTTT.

V usage is TRBV29-1 and J usage is TRBJ1-1; TRBD1 might be the D (5 bases). Germline CDR1 SQVTM, CDR2 ANQGSEA. This CDR3 contains 11 residues. V gave up 7 bases and J gave up 0 bases, with 6 bases separating them. Written as DNA, the CDR3 is TGCAGCGGGACACTGAACACTGAAGCTTTCTTT. As protein: CSGTLNTEAFF.

In this sample, this clonotype turned up a few times. The chain links TRBV20-1 to TRBJ1-1; D not resolved. V was clipped by 6 bases and J by 6 bases, with 17 bases between them. The CDR3 is made up of 13 amino acids. Germline lookup yields CDR1 DFQATT and CDR2 SNEGSKA (reference sequence). This CDR3 reads CSATRSQKAEAFF. The CDR3 nucleotides read TGCAGTGCGACAAGGAGTCAGAAGGCTGAAGCTTTCTTT.

J is TRBJ2-1 and V is TRBV7-6; TRBD2 aligns across 10 bases. Germline CDR1 reads SGHVS; CDR2 reads FNYEAQ. V shed 2 bases, J shed 7 bases, and the junction held 5 bases outside the gene matches. The CDR3 has 15 residues. CDR3 loop: CASSLLAGAGNEQFF. In DNA form, the CDR3 reads TGTGCCAGCAGCTTACTAGCGGGAGCCGGAAATGAGCAGTTCTTC. Full variable domain (missing parts from reference TRBV7-6 and TRBJ2-1): GAGVSQSPRYKVTKRGQDVALRCDPISGHVSLYWYRQALGQGPEFLTYFNYEAQQDKSGLPNDRFSAERPEGSISTLTIQRTEQRDSAMYRCASSLLAGAGNEQFFGPGTRLTVL.

V and J are TRBV5-1 and TRBJ2-7, with 7 bases identical to TRBD1. The CDR3 sequence is 13 residues long. CDR1 and CDR2 (germline): SGHRS, YFSETQ. V lost 4 bases to trimming and J lost 5 bases; unmatched junction nucleotides: 6. CDR3 coding DNA: TGCGCCAGCAGCATGGGCCAGGGGGACGAGCAGTACTTC. Amino acids: CASSMGQGDEQYF.

This clonotype was seen a handful of times. The chain couples TRBV14 to TRBJ2-3; D gene uncertain. In germline, CDR1 is SGHDN, CDR2 FVKESK. The V and J ends lost 4 bases and 2 bases respectively, with 13 bases between them. The CDR3 has 15 residues. CDR3 sequence: CASSPGPASTDTQYF. The CDR3 nucleotides are TGTGCCAGCAGCCCTGGACCCGCGTCCACAGATACGCAGTATTTT.